A single sample is the source of the 29 T cell receptor beta chains below, sequenced in a study of Ad26.COV2.S vaccination and SARS-CoV-2 variants. Repertoires were generated with immunoSEQ multiplex PCR, while TCRdb's copy carries only in-frame clones and drops some. The sample yields about 350,000 clones, about 85% seen once. Documented treatment: 15 to 20 received Ad26.COV2.S at low or high dose, single or two shots; about 5 received placebo; per-sample allocation not given. Samples analyzed were those drawn on day 63 after the first vaccine or placebo injection. The sample in question was peripheral blood, obtained in a trial of Ad26.COV2.S vaccine versus placebo. Receptors were obtained from a person aged 18-65 years who received the Ad26.COV2.S COVID-19 vaccine or a placebo.

This clone appeared once. The chain couples TRBV6-2 or TRBV6-3 to TRBJ2-7; 13 bases map to TRBD2. The CDR3 has 16 residues. CDR1 and CDR2 from the germline V gene are MNHEY and SVGEGT. Trimming removed 0 bases from V and 4 bases from J; junction bases left unmatched: 3. CDR3 loop: CASSYSMGLAGYEQYF. The CDR3 DNA sequence: TGTGCCAGCAGTTACTCGATGGGACTAGCGGGGTACGAGCAGTACTTC.

This chain connects TRBV7-8 to TRBJ2-1; D is unresolved. The CDR3 contains 13 residues. V was trimmed by 0 bases and J by 6 bases, leaving 6 bases between them. Germline V gene data show CDR1 as SGHVS and CDR2 as FQNEAQ. In DNA form, the CDR3 reads TGTGCCAGCAGCTTAGCGGTGGGCAATGAGCAGTTCTTC. Its translation is CASSLAVGNEQFF.

This chain links TRBV3-1 (or the pseudogene TRBV3-2) with TRBJ2-5, with 12 bases fitting TRBD2. J gave up 3 bases and V 0 bases, and 11 bases lay outside the gene matches. This CDR3 spans 19 amino acids. CDR1 LGHDT and CDR2 YNNKEL come from the germline V gene (reference sequence). The CDR3 region has the DNA TGTGCCAGCAGCCAAGATACCAACTCTAGCGGGGGGGGAGAAGAGACCCAGTACTTC. It is translated as CASSQDTNSSGGGEETQYF.

The chain carries TRBV4-3 and TRBJ1-5; tentative D call: TRBD1 (6 bases). Looked up from germline, CDR1 is LGHNA and CDR2 is YSLEER. V lost 5 bases and J 4 bases, leaving 12 bases between the germline ends. The CDR3 extends over 14 amino acids. In DNA form, the CDR3 reads TGCGCCAGCAGCATACGGACAGCAAATCAGCCCCAGCATTTT. It is translated as CASSIRTANQPQHF.

This chain uses TRBV7-2 with TRBJ1-6; possible D gene TRBD1, 6 bases. This CDR3 spans 14 amino acids. Germline V lookup: CDR1 SGHTA, CDR2 FQGNSA. Trimming left V 5 bases short and J 9 bases short, with 14 bases between. CDR3 nucleotides: TGTGCCAGCAGCCCAGAGGGGGGCGTTTCACCCCTCCACTTT. Translated, it gives CASSPEGGVSPLHF.

The genes are TRBV5-4 and TRBJ1-2; possibly TRBD1 for D (6 bases). V was trimmed by 4 bases and J by 5 bases, leaving 27 bases between them. Per the germline V gene, CDR1 is SGHNT and CDR2 is YYREEE (reference sequence). CDR3 length: 18 amino acids. The CDR3 sequence: CASSEMRGGAMVGYGYTF. Written as DNA, the CDR3 is TGTGCCAGCAGCGAGATGCGGGGGGGCGCAATGGTTGGGTATGGCTACACCTTC.

The chain recombines TRBV11-3 with TRBJ2-7; D tentatively reads TRBD1 or TRBD2 (5 bases each). The V end was cut by 1 base, the J end by 8 bases, with 9 bases between. The CDR3 has 12 amino acids. CDR1 and CDR2 (germline): SGHNT, YENEEA. CDR3 coding DNA: TGTGCCAGCAGCTTAGTAGAGGGGAAGCAGTACTTC. Translating it yields CASSLVEGKQYF. The variable domain in full, with the rest retrieved from reference TRBV11-3 and TRBJ2-7, is EAGVVQSPRYKIIEKKQPVAFWCNPISGHNTLYWYLQNLGQGPELLIRYENEEAVDDSQLPKDRFSAERLKGVDSTLKIQPAELGDSAVYLCASSLVEGKQYFGPGTRLTVT.

This chain links TRBV30 with TRBJ1-6, with 7 bases matching TRBD1. The V gene end was trimmed by 0 bases and the J gene end by 6 bases; junction bases not matched to a gene: 8. Germline-derived CDR1 and CDR2 are GTSNPN and SVGIG (reference sequence). The CDR3 is 16 residues long. The CDR3 DNA follows: TGTGCCTGGAGTGTTGCAGGGGGGGTTGGTAATTCACCCCTCCACTTT. Translating it yields CAWSVAGGVGNSPLHF.

V is TRBV19 and J is TRBJ1-2; D is perhaps TRBD1 (6 bases). The CDR3 spans 15 residues. Germline assignment: CDR1 LNHDA and CDR2 SQIVND (reference sequence). V was trimmed by 3 bases and J by 7 bases, leaving 18 bases between them. The CDR3 loop is CASSIAKTGLGGYTF. Here the CDR3 DNA reads TGTGCCAGTAGTATCGCTAAAACAGGGTTAGGTGGCTACACCTTC.

This sequence joins TRBV30 and TRBJ1-2, with TRBD1 identical over 8 bases. CDR1 and CDR2 from the germline V gene are GTSNPN and SVGIG (reference sequence). This CDR3 comprises 13 residues. V shed 4 bases and J 6 bases; nucleotides not matched to a gene: 7. This chain's CDR3 is CAWITGGVNGYTF. The CDR3 DNA sequence: TGTGCCTGGATAACAGGGGGTGTAAATGGCTACACCTTC.

The chain has TRBV10-3 and TRBJ2-3; 10 bases agree with TRBD2. Germline CDR1 reads ENHRY; CDR2 reads SYGVKD. CDR3 length: 15 residues. V shed 6 bases and J 2 bases; nucleotides not matched to a gene: 5. CDR3 bases: TGTGCCATCAGGCCCACTAGCGGGACCACAGATACGCAGTATTTT. Its protein is CAIRPTSGTTDTQYF.

In the case of this clone: This CDR3 is also generated by other DNA sequences in the sample. This chain links TRBV7-9 with TRBJ1-6, with a possible D match to TRBD1 (5 bases). Trimming cost V 5 bases and J 7 bases, with 12 bases left between them. The CDR3 has 14 residues. Germline V gene sequence: CDR1 SEHNR, CDR2 FQNEAQ (reference sequence). For the CDR3, the DNA is TGTGCCAGCAGCCGTCAGGGAAACAATTCACCCCTCCACTTT. Translating it yields CASSRQGNNSPLHF.

This rearrangement joins TRBV12-3 or TRBV12-4 to TRBJ1-2, with 7 bases identical to TRBD1. The CDR3 loop spans 13 amino acids. Trimming removed 7 bases from V and 2 bases from J; junction bases left unmatched: 4. The CDR3 loop reads CASTLQGNYGYTF. The CDR3 DNA follows: TGTGCCAGCACCTTACAGGGGAACTATGGCTACACCTTC.

The rearrangement joins TRBV5-1 to TRBJ2-3; 8 bases align to TRBD1. Trimming took 0 bases from V and 5 from J; bases not matched to a gene: 5. The germline V gene encodes CDR1 SGHRS and CDR2 YFSETQ. This CDR3 comprises 15 residues. DNA of the CDR3: TGCGCCAGCAGCTTGGAGGACAGGGTTCAAGATACGCAGTATTTT. Amino acids: CASSLEDRVQDTQYF.

The chain combines TRBV20-1 with TRBJ2-1; D is possibly TRBD2 (5 bases). The CDR3 spans 10 residues. The V end lost 5 bases, the J end lost 10 bases, and 9 bases lay between the germline ends. Germline-derived CDR1 and CDR2 are DFQATT and SNEGSKA (reference sequence). The CDR3 DNA follows: TGCAGTGCTCGGTGGGAGGAGCAGTTCTTC. Translated, it gives CSARWEEQFF.

The chain has TRBV10-3 and TRBJ1-4, with a weak D call TRBD1 (5 bases). Trimming left V 6 bases short and J 0 bases short, with 11 bases between. Germline V lookup: CDR1 ENHRY, CDR2 SYGVKD. The CDR3 loop spans 15 amino acids. In DNA, the CDR3 is TGTGCCATCAGCCCAGGGTTTTCAACTAATGAAAAACTGTTTTTT. It codes for CAISPGFSTNEKLFF.

The rearrangement joins TRBV12-3 or TRBV12-4 to TRBJ1-1; D is undetermined. CDR3 length: 13 residues. V shed 2 bases and J shed 0 bases, with 4 bases lying between them. CDR3 residues: CASSLTVNTEAFF. As DNA, the CDR3 is TGTGCCAGCAGTTTAACCGTGAACACTGAAGCTTTCTTT.

The chain recombines TRBV9 with TRBJ1-1; 9 bases agree with TRBD1. This CDR3 has 14 residues. From germline, CDR1 is SGDLS and CDR2 YYNGEE. V lost 2 bases, J lost 7 bases, and 6 bases stayed unmatched. CDR3 amino acids: CASSVTRDRVEAFF. The CDR3 nucleotides read TGTGCCAGCAGCGTGACCCGGGACAGGGTTGAAGCTTTCTTT.

The rearrangement links TRBV28 to TRBJ2-5; a possible D gene is TRBD1 (6 bases). The V end lost 4 bases, the J end lost 4 bases, and 13 bases lay between the germline ends. The CDR3 extends over 14 amino acids. Germline lookup yields CDR1 MDHEN and CDR2 SYDVKM. The CDR3 DNA sequence: TGTGCCAGCAGTTCAGGGGTCAGGGCAGAGACCCAGTACTTC. This encodes CASSSGVRAETQYF.

The J gene is TRBJ1-1, the V gene TRBV7-9, with D possibly matching TRBD1 (6 bases). Germline V lookup: CDR1 SEHNR, CDR2 FQNEAQ (reference sequence). This CDR3 is built from 15 residues. Trimming removed 4 bases from V and 4 bases from J, with 16 bases in between. CDR3 coding DNA: TGTGCCAGCAGCTCCATGACAGGCCTCGCCACTGAAGCTTTCTTT. Residues: CASSSMTGLATEAFF.

CDR3 in DNA: TGTGCCAGCAGCCAGGGAGGGACAGAGCCAAAAAATTCACCCCTCCACTTT. It yields the protein CASSQGGTEPKNSPLHF. V gene TRBV4-2 combines with J gene TRBJ1-6; the match to TRBD1 covers 7 bases. This CDR3 spans 17 amino acids. V trimming: 3 bases; J trimming: 7 bases; junction bases outside the gene matches: 12. The germline CDR1 and CDR2 sequences are LGHNA and YNFKEQ.

The DNA for the CDR3 is TGTGCCAGCAGTGACAAACCTGAAGACCGATATTACAATGAGCAGTTCTTC. As protein: CASSDKPEDRYYNEQFF. The chain couples TRBV6-4 to TRBJ2-1; D remains ambiguous. The CDR3 is 17 amino acids. Deletions cut 2 bases from V and 4 bases from J, with 18 bases between. Germline V gene sequence: CDR1 MRHNA, CDR2 SNTAGT.

The chain uses TRBV6-2 or TRBV6-3 and TRBJ1-5, with 7 nucleotides matching TRBD1. This CDR3 comprises 17 residues. CDR1 and CDR2 (germline): MNHEY, SVGEGT. With V trimmed by 4 bases and J by 0 bases, 9 bases remained unmatched. CDR3 bases: TGTGCCAGCAGTTCAAGGACAGGTCTATATAGCAATCAGCCCCAGCATTTT. Its translation: CASSSRTGLYSNQPQHF.

The chain is built from TRBV7-9 and TRBJ1-2, with TRBD1 matching 7 bases. CDR3 length equals 14 residues. CDR1 is SEHNR and CDR2 is FQNEAQ in the germline V gene (reference sequence). The trim removed 1 base at V and 4 bases at J, leaving 3 bases unmatched. CDR3 nucleotides: TGTGCCAGCAGCTTAGGGGACAGAGGCTATGGCTACACCTTC. Amino acid sequence: CASSLGDRGYGYTF.

This chain connects TRBV19 to TRBJ1-1, with 9 bases lining up with TRBD1. The CDR3 is made up of 14 amino acids. CDR1 LNHDA and CDR2 SQIVND come from the germline V gene (reference sequence). The J segment lost 6 bases and the V segment lost 6 bases, leaving 8 bases of the junction unmatched. CDR3 region: CASRTDRGIAEAFF. The CDR3 DNA is TGTGCCAGTAGGACTGACAGGGGGATCGCTGAAGCTTTCTTT.

The chain combines TRBV7-9 with TRBJ2-7; TRBD2 matches 13 bases. Germline trimming cut 5 bases from V and 0 bases from J; bases unmatched to any gene: 10. From germline, CDR1 is SEHNR and CDR2 FQNEAQ (reference sequence). The length of the CDR3 is 18 residues. Written as DNA, the CDR3 is TGTGCCAGCAGCCCCCTCCTCGGACTAGCGGGAGTCTCCTACGAGCAGTACTTC. Its protein is CASSPLLGLAGVSYEQYF. The variable domain in full, completed from reference TRBV7-9 and TRBJ2-7, reads DTGVSQNPRHKITKRGQNVTFRCDPISEHNRLYWYRQTLGQGPEFLTYFQNEAQLEKSRLLSDRFSAERPKGSFSTLEIQRTEQGDSAMYLCASSPLLGLAGVSYEQYFGPGTRLTVT.

This clone was observed a single time. V usage is TRBV20-1 and J usage is TRBJ2-1; the match to TRBD2 covers 8 bases. After removal of 3 bases from V and 7 bases from J, the junction contained 11 bases not matched to a gene. The CDR3 has 15 amino acids. Germline V gives CDR1 DFQATT, CDR2 SNEGSKA (reference sequence). The CDR3 sequence: CSASKRRGAFNEQFF. The CDR3 nucleotides are TGCAGTGCTAGTAAGCGGCGGGGGGCATTTAATGAGCAGTTCTTC.

This clone occurred once. The rearrangement joins TRBV11-2 to TRBJ1-1, with unresolved D. Germline V gene lookup returns CDR1 SGHAT and CDR2 FQNNGV. The CDR3 is made up of 14 amino acids. Trimming shortened V by 3 bases and J by 4 bases, and 12 bases separated the two germline ends. The chain's CDR3 is CASSFGRVSTEAFF. CDR3 sequence (DNA): TGTGCCAGCAGCTTTGGGCGGGTATCCACTGAAGCTTTCTTT.

The chain is built from TRBV19 and TRBJ1-1, with no clear D. The CDR3 extends over 13 amino acids. The germline V and J ends were trimmed by 1 base and 4 bases, with 7 bases remaining between them. Germline V gene sequence: CDR1 LNHDA, CDR2 SQIVND (reference sequence). In DNA form, the CDR3 reads TGTGCCAGTAGTATAGGGACGACCACTGAAGCTTTCTTT. It translates to CASSIGTTTEAFF.